Sequencing of this TCR beta chain was carried out in a study of shared clonotypes between healthy human individuals. At the level of the study: Each donor contributed plates that comprised three CD4 naive, three CD4 memory, two CD8 naive and one CD8 memory.

About this clone itself: This sample includes further DNA sequences coding for the same CDR3.

The trim removed 2 bases at V and 5 bases at J, leaving 0 bases unmatched. This CDR3 spans 13 amino acids. Per germline, CDR1 SGHTA and CDR2 FQGTGA. Sequencing was at deep level. Here immunoSEQ multiplex PCR was the method, and the copy in TCRdb shows in-frame clones only, minus some. The table includes about 2.4 million clones, approximately 93% detected once. The rearrangement joins TRBV7-3 to TRBJ2-1; 7 nucleotides line up with TRBD1. This clonotype was sampled from a man aged 18 to 29 in good health. Some clones in this sample may be carry-over from other donors' samples. The material sequenced was naive CD4+ T cells from PBMCs. The subset: CD45RA+ positively selected. CDR3 sequence reads: CASSLGTDNEQFF. The DNA of the CDR3 is TGTGCCAGCAGCTTAGGGACAGACAATGAGCAGTTCTTC.